The table lists the clone carrying this T cell receptor (beta chain) with a few counts. As yet, its antigen is unknown. TCR beta CDR3 regions were amplified from RNA. During a first-round RT-PCR of the TCR CDR3, the HTBI primer set was used. TCRdb re-analysed the multiplex PCR reads in MiXCR, keeping a single row per CDR3 protein. The sample consists of approximately 600,000 distinct CDR3 sequences, around 21% of them appearing once. The data were obtained in a study of T cells in Graves' hyperthyroidism and ophthalmopathy. Study information: Prior to any treatment, at the point of initial diagnosis, peripheral blood was collected.

V gave up 2 bases and J gave up 2 bases; unmatched junction bases: 10. Germline lookup yields CDR1 LGHNA and CDR2 YSLEER. This CDR3 is 17 amino acids long. Study observations and caveats: Most clonotypes expanded in thyroid above 0.001 were likewise present in blood.

Sequenced sample: blood. The receptor was derived from a man aged 25-45 years with Graves' ophthalmopathy. The rearrangement uses TRBV4-3 and TRBJ2-3; TRBD1 matches at 7 bases. The CDR3 sequence is CASSQQQGRMHTDTQYF. In DNA form, the CDR3 reads TGCGCCAGCAGCCAACAACAGGGGCGGATGCACACAGATACGCAGTATTTT.